The 10 T cell receptor beta chains presented below share a single source sample, sequenced in a study of beta chain features in type 1 diabetes. Every isolated RNA sample was fully reverse transcribed, so sequencing captured expressed TCRB transcripts. Profiled with immunoSEQ multiplex PCR; TCRdb holds only in-frame clones, not every one. This table holds about 620,000 clones, about 14% found once. Sequenced input: naive CD4+ T cells from blood. The source is a man between 18 and 29 years old in good health.

This clone was seen only a few times. The chain employs TRBV28 and TRBJ1-2, with D hard to call. CDR3 length: 13 residues. V shed 9 bases and J shed 7 bases, with 18 bases lying between them. CDR1 MDHEN and CDR2 SYDVKM come from the germline V gene. The CDR3 bases are TGTGCCAGTCAAATCGCCCCCTTGGGTGGCTACACCTTC. Protein: CASQIAPLGGYTF.

The rearrangement uses TRBV4-3 and TRBJ2-7, with D maybe TRBD1 (5 bases). Trimming left V 0 bases short and J 1 base short, with 31 bases between. Germline V gene sequence: CDR1 LGHNA, CDR2 YSLEER. CDR3 length: 22 residues. CDR3 amino acids: CASSQDRLIPILRGVPSYEQYF. The CDR3 DNA reads TGCGCCAGCAGCCAAGATCGCTTGATCCCGATCCTAAGGGGTGTCCCTTCCTACGAGCAGTACTTC.

The J gene is TRBJ2-1, the V gene TRBV9; 9 positions agree with TRBD1. J was trimmed by 4 bases and V by 3 bases; bases with no gene match: 5. Germline V gene lookup returns CDR1 SGDLS and CDR2 YYNGEE. The CDR3 runs 15 residues. In DNA form, the CDR3 reads TGTGCCAGCAGCGCCCGGGACAGGGCTTACAATGAGCAGTTCTTC. The encoded protein is CASSARDRAYNEQFF.

V usage is TRBV4-1 and J usage is TRBJ2-2; TRBD1 agrees at 7 bases. V lost 0 bases to trimming and J lost 5 bases; unmatched junction nucleotides: 6. The length of the CDR3 is 16 residues. Germline-derived CDR1 and CDR2 are MGHRA and YSYEKL. The chain's CDR3 is CASSQDRPGGTGELFF. The CDR3 DNA reads TGCGCCAGCAGCCAAGATAGGCCAGGGGGAACCGGGGAGCTGTTTTTT.

This clone was seen a few times. The chain joins TRBV18 to TRBJ1-1, with 7 positions matching TRBD1. The V gene end was trimmed by 4 bases and the J gene end by 7 bases; junction bases not matched to a gene: 6. The germline CDR1 and CDR2 sequences are KGHSH and LQKENI. CDR3 length: 13 residues. The DNA for the CDR3 is TGTGCCAGCTCACGGACGACAGGGAATGAAGCTTTCTTT. The encoded protein is CASSRTTGNEAFF.

The V and J genes are TRBV7-2 and TRBJ2-7; TRBD2 aligns across 7 bases. Looked up from germline, CDR1 is SGHTA and CDR2 is FQGNSA. The CDR3 runs to 16 residues. With 0 bases clipped from V and 2 bases from J, the junction kept 7 bases outside the gene matches. The chain's CDR3 is CASSLAGGPGPYEQYF. CDR3 nucleotide sequence: TGTGCCAGCAGCTTAGCGGGAGGGCCTGGCCCCTACGAGCAGTACTTC. Complete variable domain (other parts from reference TRBV7-2 and TRBJ2-7): GAGVSQSPSNKVTEKGKDVELRCDPISGHTALYWYRQSLGQGLEFLIYFQGNSAPDKSGLPSDRFSAERTGGSVSTLTIQRTQQEDSAVYLCASSLAGGPGPYEQYFGPGTRLTVT.

The chain links TRBV5-1 to TRBJ2-4; possibly TRBD2 for D (5 bases). V gave up 0 bases and J gave up 7 bases, with 14 bases separating them. CDR1 is SGHRS and CDR2 is YFSETQ in the germline V gene. CDR3 length: 15 amino acids. CDR3 sequence (DNA): TGCGCCAGCAGCTTGGATACGGGATCGAGTAACATTCAGTACTTC. Protein: CASSLDTGSSNIQYF.

The chain couples TRBV5-6 to TRBJ2-4; D is unclear. The CDR3 length is 18 residues. The V end lost 0 bases, the J end lost 6 bases, and 22 bases lay between the germline ends. The germline CDR1 and CDR2 sequences are SGHDT and YYEEEE. The CDR3 loop is CASSLGGASGFVGNIQYF. CDR3 DNA: TGTGCCAGCAGCTTGGGCGGCGCCTCCGGTTTTGTAGGAAACATTCAGTACTTC. The whole variable domain, remainder taken from reference TRBV5-6 and TRBJ2-4, is DAGVTQSPTHLIKTRGQQVTLRCSPKSGHDTVSWYQQALGQGPQFIFQYYEEEERQRGNFPDRFSGHQFPNYSSELNVNALLLGDSALYLCASSLGGASGFVGNIQYFGAGTRLSVL.

This sequence joins TRBV4-3 and TRBJ2-2, with D hard to call. Between the trimmed V and J ends, which lost 0 bases and 9 bases, there was a span of 11 bases. CDR1 is LGHNA, CDR2 YSLEER, per germline. There are 14 residues in the CDR3. In nucleotides, the CDR3 is TGCGCCAGCAGCCAAGATGCTAGTTCCCGGGAGCTGTTTTTT. Amino acid sequence: CASSQDASSRELFF.

The chain employs TRBV27 and TRBJ1-2, with D unresolved. CDR1 is MNHEY and CDR2 is SMNVEV in the germline V gene (reference sequence). CDR3 size: 12 residues. V was clipped by 5 bases and J by 6 bases, with 10 bases between them. CDR3 in DNA: TGTGCCAGCAGTAAAGGAGTGGATGGCTACACCTTC. This encodes CASSKGVDGYTF.